The 11 T cell receptor beta chains listed next were all sequenced from one sample in a study of blood T cells in healthy people across ages. Sample-barcoded 5' priming and a J-beta primer mix drove a second PCR of 7 to 11 cycles. TCRdb fed the 5' RACE reads into MiXCR, producing one record per CDR3 protein. The sample yields around 710,000 distinct CDR3 sequences, about 42% seen once. Sequencing used blood. The receptors shown here come from a woman aged 55-69 years in good health.

This chain connects TRBV5-1 to TRBJ1-1; weak D call: TRBD1 (6 bases). Germline V lookup: CDR1 SGHRS, CDR2 YFSETQ. CDR3 length equals 14 residues. Trimming removed 1 base from V and 5 bases from J, with 12 bases in between. The CDR3 protein is CASSLLGGPTEAFF. The CDR3 DNA reads as TGCGCCAGCAGCTTGTTAGGGGGTCCTACTGAAGCTTTCTTT.

This CDR3 reads CASGLAGVTGELFF. The CDR3 DNA reads as TGTGCCAGCGGACTAGCGGGGGTCACCGGGGAGCTGTTTTTT. The genes are TRBV12-3 or TRBV12-4 and TRBJ2-2; 13 bases match TRBD2. The trim removed 8 bases at V and 4 bases at J, leaving 1 base unmatched. This CDR3 has 14 residues.

This clonotype has a handful of counts. A much more abundant neighbour one base away suggests this may be a read error. The rearrangement joins TRBV25-1 to TRBJ2-1; TRBD2 matches at 7 bases. The CDR3 spans 16 residues. V shed 5 bases, J shed 7 bases, and the junction held 14 bases outside the gene matches. Germline CDR1 reads MGHDK; CDR2 reads SYGVNS. CDR3 in DNA: TGTGCCAGCAGTTGGGCGGGAGTTCCTGCGGGAAATGAGCAGTTCTTC. It translates to CASSWAGVPAGNEQFF.

This clonotype was picked up a small number of times. The rearrangement uses TRBV7-2 and TRBJ1-2, with TRBD1 matching 10 bases. Germline-derived CDR1 and CDR2 are SGHTA and FQGNSA. There are 17 residues in the CDR3. V trimming: 4 bases; J trimming: 5 bases; junction bases outside the gene matches: 13. CDR3 region: CASSWQTGGYGSYGYTF. CDR3 sequence (DNA): TGTGCCAGCAGCTGGCAGACAGGGGGCTATGGTTCTTATGGCTACACCTTC.

The chain combines TRBV7-2 with TRBJ1-6; a possible D gene is TRBD1 (5 bases). The V end lost 4 bases, the J end lost 2 bases, and 15 bases lay between the germline ends. Germline V lookup: CDR1 SGHTA, CDR2 FQGNSA. The CDR3 has 17 amino acids. The CDR3 bases are TGTGCCAGCAGCTCCGGGACCCAGTCTACCTATAATTCACCCCTCCACTTT. Translation: CASSSGTQSTYNSPLHF. Looking up the rest from reference TRBV7-2 and TRBJ1-6 gives the full variable domain: GAGVSQSPSNKVTEKGKDVELRCDPISGHTALYWYRQSLGQGLEFLIYFQGNSAPDKSGLPSDRFSAERTGGSVSTLTIQRTQQEDSAVYLCASSSGTQSTYNSPLHFGNGTRLTVT.

The genes are TRBV11-2 and TRBJ1-1; weak D call: TRBD1 (6 bases). In germline, CDR1 is SGHAT, CDR2 FQNNGV. This CDR3 contains 17 residues. V was shortened by 4 bases and J by 1 base, with 19 bases between the two germline ends. For the CDR3, the DNA is TGTGCCAGCAGCTATTCGTGGGGGACACCCAGGAACACTGAAGCTTTCTTT. This translates into CASSYSWGTPRNTEAFF.

A remark on this clonotype: A much larger clonotype is one base distant, so this may be a read error. The V gene is TRBV6-2 or TRBV6-3, the J gene TRBJ2-1; unclear D gene. Trimming took off 5 bases at V and 7 bases at J, with 15 bases between the two ends. Germline V gene data show CDR1 as MNHEY and CDR2 as SVGEGT. This CDR3 is built from 14 residues. The CDR3 here is CASSDRHLENEQFF. As DNA, the CDR3 is TGTGCCAGCAGTGACCGCCACTTAGAAAATGAGCAGTTCTTC.

The genes are TRBV12-3 or TRBV12-4 and TRBJ1-5; D is unclear. Deletions cut 3 bases from V and 8 bases from J, with 14 bases between. CDR3 length: 14 residues. Written as DNA, the CDR3 is TGTGCCAGCAGTTTTTGGGGTCCCGAGGAGCCCCAGCATTTT. Its translation: CASSFWGPEEPQHF.

This clonotype was seen ten or more times. The rearrangement uses TRBV20-1 and TRBJ1-4, with D hard to call. CDR1 and CDR2 from the germline V gene are DFQATT and SNEGSKA (reference sequence). V lost 0 bases and J 2 bases, leaving 13 bases between the germline ends. The CDR3 sequence is 16 residues long. The CDR3 spells CSAREPRGRTNEKLFF. CDR3 nucleotide sequence: TGCAGTGCTAGAGAACCACGGGGTCGCACTAATGAAAAACTGTTTTTT.

With respect to this clonotype: A read error may be the cause here, since a much bigger clone is one base away. This chain links TRBV27 with TRBJ2-7; TRBD2 aligns across 11 bases. After removal of 5 bases from V and 2 bases from J, the junction contained 5 bases not matched to a gene. CDR3 length: 15 residues. Germline assignment: CDR1 MNHEY and CDR2 SMNVEV (reference sequence). CDR3 coding DNA: TGTGCCAGCAGTCCAGTACTAGCGGGGGCCTACGAGCAGTACTTC. Amino acid sequence: CASSPVLAGAYEQYF.

This clonotype was recorded many times. The rearrangement joins TRBV4-2 to TRBJ2-7, with 9 bases fitting TRBD1. Looked up from germline, CDR1 is LGHNA and CDR2 is YNFKEQ. This CDR3 is built from 16 residues. V dropped 0 bases and J dropped 3; count of bases not matched to a gene: 6. CDR3: CASSQDLGQGNYEQYF. In nucleotides, the CDR3 is TGTGCCAGCAGCCAAGATCTGGGACAGGGTAACTACGAGCAGTACTTC.